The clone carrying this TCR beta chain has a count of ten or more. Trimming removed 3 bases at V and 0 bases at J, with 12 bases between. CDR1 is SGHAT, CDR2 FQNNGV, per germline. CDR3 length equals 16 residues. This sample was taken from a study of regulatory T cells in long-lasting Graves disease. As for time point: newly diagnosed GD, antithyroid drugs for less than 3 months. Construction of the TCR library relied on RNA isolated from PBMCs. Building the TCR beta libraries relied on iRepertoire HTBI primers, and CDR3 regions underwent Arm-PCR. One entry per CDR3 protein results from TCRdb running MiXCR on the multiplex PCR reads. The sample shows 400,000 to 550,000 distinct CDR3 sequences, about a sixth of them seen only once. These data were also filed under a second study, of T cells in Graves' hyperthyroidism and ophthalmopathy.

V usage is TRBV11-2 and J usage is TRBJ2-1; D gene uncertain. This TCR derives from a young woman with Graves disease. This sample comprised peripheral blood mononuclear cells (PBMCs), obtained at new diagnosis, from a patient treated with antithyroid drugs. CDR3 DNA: TGTGCCAGCAGCTTGCTTGCGGCAAGCTCCTACAATGAGCAGTTCTTC. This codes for CASSLLAASSYNEQFF. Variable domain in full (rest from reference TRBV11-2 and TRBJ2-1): EAGVAQSPRYKIIEKRQSVAFWCNPISGHATLYWYQQILGQGPKLLIQFQNNGVVDDSQLPKDRFSAERLKGVDSTLKIQPAKLEDSAVYLCASSLLAASSYNEQFFGPGTRLTVL.